This T cell receptor beta chain is from a study of blood T cells in healthy people across ages. With a J-beta primer mix and a sample-barcoded 5' primer, a second PCR ran about 7 to 11 cycles. Sequencing of every sample gave 3 million or more CDR3-containing paired-end reads. TCRdb recomputed calls from the 5' RACE reads with MiXCR, one row per CDR3 protein. The data show 1.5 million or so distinct CDR3 sequences, approximately 43% seen once. Study-wide points: Roughly linear age-related decline in beta diversity appeared, significant by age approximately 40.

Researchers report isolating at least 7 million PBMCs per sample. Turning to this clonotype: Its cognate antigen is unknown.

Germline CDR1 reads MGHRA; CDR2 reads YSYEKL. The ends were cut back, 1 base at V and 10 bases at J, with 10 bases in the middle. The length of the CDR3 is 13 residues. The rearrangement uses TRBV4-1 and TRBJ1-4; D is ambiguous. Material for sequencing was blood. The origin of this receptor is a woman between 18 and 29 years old in good health. The DNA of the CDR3 is TGCGCCAGCAGCCAAGTGCCGGCAGGAAAACTGTTTTTT. Its protein product is CASSQVPAGKLFF.